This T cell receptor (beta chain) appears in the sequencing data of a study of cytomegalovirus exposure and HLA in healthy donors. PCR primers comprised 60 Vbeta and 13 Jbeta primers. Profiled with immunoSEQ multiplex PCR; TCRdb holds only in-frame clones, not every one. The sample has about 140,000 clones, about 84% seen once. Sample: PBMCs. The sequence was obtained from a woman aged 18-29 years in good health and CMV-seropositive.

The CDR3 DNA is TGCGCCAGCAGTCCTCCCTTCTCTGAGGGGACACACAATGAGCAGTTCTTC. Protein product: CASSPPFSEGTHNEQFF. The gene calls are TRBV5-1 and TRBJ2-1; D might be TRBD1 (6 bases). Germline loops: CDR1 SGHRS, CDR2 YFSETQ. V dropped 5 bases and J dropped 5 bases, with 23 bases sitting between them. The CDR3 has 17 residues.